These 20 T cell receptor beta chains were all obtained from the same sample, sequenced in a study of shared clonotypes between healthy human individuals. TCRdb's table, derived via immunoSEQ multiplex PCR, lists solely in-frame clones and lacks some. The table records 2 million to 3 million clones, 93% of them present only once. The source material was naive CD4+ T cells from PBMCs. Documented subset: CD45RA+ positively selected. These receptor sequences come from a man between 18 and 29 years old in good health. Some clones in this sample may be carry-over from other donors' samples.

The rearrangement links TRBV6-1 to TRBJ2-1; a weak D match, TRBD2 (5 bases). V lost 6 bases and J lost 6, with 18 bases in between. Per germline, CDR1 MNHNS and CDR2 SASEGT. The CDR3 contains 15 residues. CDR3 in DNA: TGTGCCAGCAGCGGGATGCTAGCTTCCCTCAATGAGCAGTTCTTC. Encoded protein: CASSGMLASLNEQFF.

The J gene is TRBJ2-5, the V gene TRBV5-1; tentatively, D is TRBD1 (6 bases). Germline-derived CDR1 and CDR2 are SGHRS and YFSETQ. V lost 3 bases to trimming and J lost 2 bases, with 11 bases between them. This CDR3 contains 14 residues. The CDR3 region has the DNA TGCGCCAGCAGCTCAGGGGTGGGACAAGAGACCCAGTACTTC. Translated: CASSSGVGQETQYF. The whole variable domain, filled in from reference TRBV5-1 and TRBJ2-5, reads KAGVTQTPRYLIKTRGQQVTLSCSPISGHRSVSWYQQTPGQGLQFLFEYFSETQRNKGNFPGRFSGRQFSNSRSEMNVSTLELGDSALYLCASSSGVGQETQYFGPGTRLLVL.

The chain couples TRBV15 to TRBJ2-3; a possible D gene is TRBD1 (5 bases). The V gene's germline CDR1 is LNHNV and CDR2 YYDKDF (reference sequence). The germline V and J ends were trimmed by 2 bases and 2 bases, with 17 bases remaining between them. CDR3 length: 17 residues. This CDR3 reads CATSRSRGAGHTDTQYF. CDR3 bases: TGTGCCACCAGCAGATCTCGTGGGGCAGGTCACACAGATACGCAGTATTTT.

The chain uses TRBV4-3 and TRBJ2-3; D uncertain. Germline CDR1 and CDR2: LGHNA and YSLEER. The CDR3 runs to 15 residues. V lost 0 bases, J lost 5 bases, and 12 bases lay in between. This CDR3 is CASSQDQSAGDTQYF. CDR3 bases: TGCGCCAGCAGCCAAGATCAGAGTGCCGGAGATACGCAGTATTTT.

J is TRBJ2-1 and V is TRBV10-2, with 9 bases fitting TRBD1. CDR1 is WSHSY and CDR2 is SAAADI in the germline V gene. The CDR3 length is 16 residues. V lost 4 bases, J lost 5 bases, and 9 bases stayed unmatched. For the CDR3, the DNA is TGCGCCAGCAGTGGACAGGGGGTTCCCCCACACAATGAGCAGTTCTTC. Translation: CASSGQGVPPHNEQFF.

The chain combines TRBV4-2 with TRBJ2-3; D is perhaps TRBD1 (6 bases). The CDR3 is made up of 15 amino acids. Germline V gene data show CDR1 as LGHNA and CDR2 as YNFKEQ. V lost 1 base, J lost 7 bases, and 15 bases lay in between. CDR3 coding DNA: TGTGCCAGCAGCCAAGGGGGGCGGGCTGGGTATACGCAGTATTTT. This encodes CASSQGGRAGYTQYF.

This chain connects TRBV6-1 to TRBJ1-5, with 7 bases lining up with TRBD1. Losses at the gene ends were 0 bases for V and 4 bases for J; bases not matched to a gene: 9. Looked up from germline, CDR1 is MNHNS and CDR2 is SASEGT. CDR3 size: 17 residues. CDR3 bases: TGTGCCAGCAGTGAAGCGGGCGGGACAGTTCTTAATCAGCCCCAGCATTTT. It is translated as CASSEAGGTVLNQPQHF.

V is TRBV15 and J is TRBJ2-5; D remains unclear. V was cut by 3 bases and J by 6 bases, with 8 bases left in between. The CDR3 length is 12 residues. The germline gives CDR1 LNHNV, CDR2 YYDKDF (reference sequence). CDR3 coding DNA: TGTGCCACCAGCAGGAGGTGGCAGACCCAGTACTTC. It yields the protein CATSRRWQTQYF. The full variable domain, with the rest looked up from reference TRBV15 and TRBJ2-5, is DAMVIQNPRYQVTQFGKPVTLSCSQTLNHNVMYWYQQKSSQAPKLLFHYYDKDFNNEADTPDNFQSRRPNTSFCFLDIRSPGLGDTAMYLCATSRRWQTQYFGPGTRLLVL.

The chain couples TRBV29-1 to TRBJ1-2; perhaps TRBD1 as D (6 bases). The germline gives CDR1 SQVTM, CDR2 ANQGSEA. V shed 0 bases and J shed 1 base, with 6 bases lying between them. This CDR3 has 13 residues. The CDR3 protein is CSVEDRGNYGYTF. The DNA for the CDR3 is TGCAGCGTTGAAGACAGGGGTAACTATGGCTACACCTTC. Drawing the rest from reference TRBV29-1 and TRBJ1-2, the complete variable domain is SAVISQKPSRDICQRGTSLTIQCQVDSQVTMMFWYRQQPGQSLTLIATANQGSEATYESGFVIDKFPISRPNLTFSTLTVSNMSPEDSSIYLCSVEDRGNYGYTFGSGTRLTVV.

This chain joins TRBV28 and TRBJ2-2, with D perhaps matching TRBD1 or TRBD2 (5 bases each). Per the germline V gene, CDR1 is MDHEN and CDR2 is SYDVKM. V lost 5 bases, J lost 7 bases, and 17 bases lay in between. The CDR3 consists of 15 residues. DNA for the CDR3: TGTGCCAGCAGTCGACTCCGGGGCCCCAGCGGGGAGCTGTTTTTT. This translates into CASSRLRGPSGELFF.

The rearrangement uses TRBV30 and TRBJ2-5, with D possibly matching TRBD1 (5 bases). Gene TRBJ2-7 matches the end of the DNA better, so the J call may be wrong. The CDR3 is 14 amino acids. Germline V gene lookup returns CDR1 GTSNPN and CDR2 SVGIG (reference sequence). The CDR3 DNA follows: TGTGCCTGGAGTGTACCCAGGGAAGCCTACGAGCAGTACTTC. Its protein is CAWSVPREAYEQYF.

The CDR3 DNA reads TGTGCCAGCAGTGTGAGGAACACTGAAGCTTTCTTT. Protein sequence: CASSVRNTEAFF. V gene TRBV6-4 combines with J gene TRBJ1-1; unclear D gene. Per germline, CDR1 MRHNA and CDR2 SNTAGT. Trimming shortened V by 4 bases and J by 1 base, and 4 bases separated the two germline ends. This CDR3 is built from 12 residues.

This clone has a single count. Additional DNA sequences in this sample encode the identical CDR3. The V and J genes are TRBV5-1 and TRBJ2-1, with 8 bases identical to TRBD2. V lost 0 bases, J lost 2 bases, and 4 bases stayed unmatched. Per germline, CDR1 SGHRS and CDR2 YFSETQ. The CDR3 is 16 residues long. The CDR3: CASSLAPLAAYNEQFF. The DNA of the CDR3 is TGCGCCAGCAGCTTGGCCCCACTAGCGGCCTACAATGAGCAGTTCTTC.

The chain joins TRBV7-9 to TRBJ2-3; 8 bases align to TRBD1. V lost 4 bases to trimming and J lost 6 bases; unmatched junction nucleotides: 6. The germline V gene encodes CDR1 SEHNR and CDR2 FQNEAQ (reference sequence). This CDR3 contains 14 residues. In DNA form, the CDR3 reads TGTGCCAGCAGCTCCCCGACAGGGGCGGATACGCAGTATTTT. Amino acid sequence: CASSSPTGADTQYF. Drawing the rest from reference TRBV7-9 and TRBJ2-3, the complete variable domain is DTGVSQNPRHKITKRGQNVTFRCDPISEHNRLYWYRQTLGQGPEFLTYFQNEAQLEKSRLLSDRFSAERPKGSFSTLEIQRTEQGDSAMYLCASSSPTGADTQYFGPGTRLTVL.

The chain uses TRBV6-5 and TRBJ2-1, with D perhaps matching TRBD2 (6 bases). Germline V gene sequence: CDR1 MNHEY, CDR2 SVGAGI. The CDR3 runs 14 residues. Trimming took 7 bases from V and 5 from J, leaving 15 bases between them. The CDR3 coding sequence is TGTGCCAGCAACTCCGGGGGACTCAACAATGAGCAGTTCTTC. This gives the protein CASNSGGLNNEQFF.

The CDR3 sequence is CASSQPGTRASNEQFF. CDR3 sequence (DNA): TGTGCCAGCAGCCAGCCCGGGACTAGAGCAAGCAATGAGCAGTTCTTC. V gene TRBV5-4 combines with J gene TRBJ2-1, with TRBD2 identical over 8 bases. The germline gives CDR1 SGHNT, CDR2 YYREEE (reference sequence). The CDR3 extends over 16 amino acids. Losses at the gene ends were 4 bases for V and 6 bases for J; bases not matched to a gene: 12. The variable domain in full, with the rest retrieved from reference TRBV5-4 and TRBJ2-1, is ETGVTQSPTHLIKTRGQQVTLRCSSQSGHNTVSWYQQALGQGPQFIFQYYREEENGRGNFPPRFSGLQFPNYSSELNVNALELDDSALYLCASSQPGTRASNEQFFGPGTRLTVL.

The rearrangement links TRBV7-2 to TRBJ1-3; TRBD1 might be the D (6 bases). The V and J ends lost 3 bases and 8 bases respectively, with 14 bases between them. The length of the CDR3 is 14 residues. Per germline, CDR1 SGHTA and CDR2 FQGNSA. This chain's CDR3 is CASSFFRGGDTIYF. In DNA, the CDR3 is TGTGCCAGCAGCTTTTTCAGGGGTGGGGACACCATATATTTT.

CDR3 in amino acids: CASSEAGQAFF. CDR3 nucleotides: TGTGCCAGCAGTGAAGCGGGCCAAGCTTTCTTT. The chain combines TRBV2 with TRBJ1-1; D call uncertain. This CDR3 has 11 residues. Germline V gene data show CDR1 as SNHLY and CDR2 as FYNNEI. V lost 0 bases and J 9 bases, leaving 5 bases between the germline ends.

CDR3 in amino acids: CASSDDVGRKAFF. The CDR3, as DNA: TGTGCCAGCAGTGACGACGTGGGGCGGAAAGCTTTCTTT. The J gene is TRBJ1-1, the V gene TRBV2, with D possibly being TRBD1 (5 bases). The germline V and J ends were trimmed by 3 bases and 9 bases, with 14 bases remaining between them. The CDR3 consists of 13 residues. Germline V lookup: CDR1 SNHLY, CDR2 FYNNEI.

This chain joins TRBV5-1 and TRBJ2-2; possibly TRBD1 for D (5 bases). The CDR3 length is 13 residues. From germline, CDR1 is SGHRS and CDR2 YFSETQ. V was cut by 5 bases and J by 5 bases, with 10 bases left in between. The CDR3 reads CASSTPGTGELFF. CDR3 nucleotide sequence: TGCGCCAGCAGTACCCCAGGGACCGGGGAGCTGTTTTTT.